Listed here is a single TCR beta chain. The data were obtained in a study of blood T cell repertoires in COVID-19. Germline CDR1 and CDR2: SGHNT and YYREEE (reference sequence). The CDR3 contains 16 residues. V lost 1 base and J lost 7, with 17 bases in between. In the original workflow: Cell counts per sample came from amplifying reference gene primers. Libraries were prepared by immunoSEQ multiplex PCR; TCRdb keeps only in-frame clonotypes and omits some of them. That table supplies the V and J calls and clone size; D and trimming were determined from the DNA. The sample has about 120,000 clones; 90% are singletons.

The V call is TRBV5-4, the J call TRBJ2-2, with D unresolved. This receptor was identified in a woman aged 55-70 years with COVID-19, enrolled during active disease. Sequenced sample: peripheral blood. The CDR3 reads CASSLNGRARRGELFF. CDR3 bases: TGTGCCAGCAGCTTGAATGGTCGAGCTCGCCGCGGGGAGCTGTTTTTT. The entire variable domain, with the rest obtained from reference TRBV5-4 and TRBJ2-2, is as follows: ETGVTQSPTHLIKTRGQQVTLRCSSQSGHNTVSWYQQALGQGPQFIFQYYREEENGRGNFPPRFSGLQFPNYSSELNVNALELDDSALYLCASSLNGRARRGELFFGEGSRLTVL.